The clone carrying this TCR beta chain has ten or more counts. The antigen remains unidentified. Trimming removed 4 bases from V and 4 bases from J, with 16 bases in between. CDR1 is GTSNPN, CDR2 SVGIG, per germline (reference sequence). This CDR3 has 14 amino acids. The data belong to a study of CD8 T cells in ankylosing spondylitis. Findings and caveats of the study: Reports say disease-linked clones showed up significantly more in matched ankylosing spondylitis synovial fluid. CD8+ by phenotype, disease-linked clones were relatively rare in peripheral blood.

Library preparation for TCR beta used quantitative 5'-RACE with molecular barcodes. TCRdb used MiXCR to reprocess the 5' RACE reads, holding one entry per CDR3 protein. The sample has approximately 150,000 distinct CDR3 sequences; 30% to 40% are singletons. The genes are TRBV30 and TRBJ1-1; weak D call: TRBD1 (5 bases). The sequencing sample was made of synovial fluid, either unsorted or a sorted T cell fraction (not recorded which). The source is a male donor with ankylosing spondylitis. CDR3 residues: CAWTPLDRATEAFF. The CDR3 coding sequence is TGTGCCTGGACTCCCTTAGACAGAGCCACTGAAGCTTTCTTT.